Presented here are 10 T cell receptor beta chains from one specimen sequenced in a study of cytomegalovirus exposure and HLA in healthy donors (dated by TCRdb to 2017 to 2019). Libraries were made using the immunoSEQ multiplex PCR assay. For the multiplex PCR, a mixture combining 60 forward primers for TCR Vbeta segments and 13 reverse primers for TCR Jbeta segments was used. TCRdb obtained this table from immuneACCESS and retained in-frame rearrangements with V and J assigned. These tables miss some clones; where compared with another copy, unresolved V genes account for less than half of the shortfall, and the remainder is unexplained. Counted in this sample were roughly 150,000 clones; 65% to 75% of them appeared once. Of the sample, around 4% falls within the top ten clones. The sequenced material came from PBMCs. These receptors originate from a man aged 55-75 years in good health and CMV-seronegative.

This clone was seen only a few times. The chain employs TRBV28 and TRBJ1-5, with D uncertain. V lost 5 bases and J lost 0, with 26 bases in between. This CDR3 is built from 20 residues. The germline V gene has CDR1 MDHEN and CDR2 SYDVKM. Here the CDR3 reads CASSALKGFSRRHSNQPQHF. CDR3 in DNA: TGTGCCAGCAGTGCCCTGAAAGGTTTCTCTCGGAGGCATAGCAATCAGCCCCAGCATTTT.

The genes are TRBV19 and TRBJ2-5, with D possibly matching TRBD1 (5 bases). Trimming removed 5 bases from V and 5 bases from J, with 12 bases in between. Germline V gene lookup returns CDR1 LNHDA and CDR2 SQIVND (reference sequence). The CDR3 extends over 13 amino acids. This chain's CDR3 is CASSGARQETQYF. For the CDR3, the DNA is TGTGCCAGTAGTGGAGCCAGACAGGAGACCCAGTACTTC.

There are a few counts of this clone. CDR3 loop: CASSQGSSARGDTQYF. CDR3 nucleotide sequence: TGTGCCAGCAGCCAAGGGTCTAGCGCGAGGGGAGATACGCAGTATTTT. The chain links TRBV14 to TRBJ2-3, with D maybe TRBD2 (6 bases). This CDR3 has 16 amino acids. The ends were cut back, 1 base at V and 5 bases at J, with 16 bases in the middle. CDR1 is SGHDN, CDR2 FVKESK, per germline. Full variable domain (missing parts from reference TRBV14 and TRBJ2-3): EAGVTQFPSHSVIEKGQTVTLRCDPISGHDNLYWYRRVMGKEIKFLLHFVKESKQDESGMPNNRFLAERTGGTYSTLKVQPAELEDSGVYFCASSQGSSARGDTQYFGPGTRLTVL.

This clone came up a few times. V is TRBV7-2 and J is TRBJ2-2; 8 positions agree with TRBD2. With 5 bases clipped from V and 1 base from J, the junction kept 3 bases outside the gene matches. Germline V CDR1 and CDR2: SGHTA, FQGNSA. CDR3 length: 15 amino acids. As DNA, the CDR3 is TGTGCCAGCAGCACGAGCGGGAGGAACACCGGGGAGCTGTTTTTT. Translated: CASSTSGRNTGELFF.

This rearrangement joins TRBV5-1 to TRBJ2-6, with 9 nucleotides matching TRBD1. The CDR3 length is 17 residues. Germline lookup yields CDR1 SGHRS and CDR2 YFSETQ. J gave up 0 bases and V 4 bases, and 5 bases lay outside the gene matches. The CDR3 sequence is CASSPGTGYSGANVLTF. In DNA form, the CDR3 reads TGCGCCAGCAGCCCCGGGACAGGGTACTCTGGGGCCAACGTCCTGACTTTC. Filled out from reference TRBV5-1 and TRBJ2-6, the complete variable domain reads KAGVTQTPRYLIKTRGQQVTLSCSPISGHRSVSWYQQTPGQGLQFLFEYFSETQRNKGNFPGRFSGRQFSNSRSEMNVSTLELGDSALYLCASSPGTGYSGANVLTFGAGSRLTVL.

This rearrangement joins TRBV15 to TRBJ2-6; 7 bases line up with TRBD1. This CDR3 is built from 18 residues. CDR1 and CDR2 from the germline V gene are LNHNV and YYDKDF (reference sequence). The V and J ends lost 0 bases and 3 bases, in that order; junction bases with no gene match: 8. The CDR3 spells CATSRDEQGLGGANVLTF. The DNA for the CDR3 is TGTGCCACCAGCAGAGATGAACAGGGGTTGGGTGGGGCCAACGTCCTGACTTTC.

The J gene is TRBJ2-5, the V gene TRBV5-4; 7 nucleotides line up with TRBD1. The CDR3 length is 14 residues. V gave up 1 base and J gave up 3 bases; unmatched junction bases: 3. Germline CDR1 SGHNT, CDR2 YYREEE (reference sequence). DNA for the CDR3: TGTGCCAGCAGCTTGACAGGGGCCGAAGAGACCCAGTACTTC. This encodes CASSLTGAEETQYF.

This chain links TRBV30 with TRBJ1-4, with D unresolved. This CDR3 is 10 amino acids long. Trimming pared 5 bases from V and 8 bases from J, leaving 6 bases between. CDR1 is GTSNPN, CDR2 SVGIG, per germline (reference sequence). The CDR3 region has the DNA TGTGCCTGGGGAGTGGAAAAACTGTTTTTT. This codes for CAWGVEKLFF.

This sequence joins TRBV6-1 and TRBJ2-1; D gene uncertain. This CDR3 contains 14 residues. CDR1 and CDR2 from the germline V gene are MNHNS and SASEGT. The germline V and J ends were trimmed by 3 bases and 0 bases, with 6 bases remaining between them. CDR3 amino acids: CASSDIFSYNEQFF. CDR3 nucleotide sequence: TGTGCCAGCAGTGATATCTTCTCCTACAATGAGCAGTTCTTC.

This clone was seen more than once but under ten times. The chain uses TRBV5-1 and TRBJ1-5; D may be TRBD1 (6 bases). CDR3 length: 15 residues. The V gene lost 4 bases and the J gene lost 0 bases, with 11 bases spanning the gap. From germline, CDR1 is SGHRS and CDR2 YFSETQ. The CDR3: CASSPDSYSNQPQHF. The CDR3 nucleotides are TGCGCCAGCAGCCCGGACAGTTATAGCAATCAGCCCCAGCATTTT.